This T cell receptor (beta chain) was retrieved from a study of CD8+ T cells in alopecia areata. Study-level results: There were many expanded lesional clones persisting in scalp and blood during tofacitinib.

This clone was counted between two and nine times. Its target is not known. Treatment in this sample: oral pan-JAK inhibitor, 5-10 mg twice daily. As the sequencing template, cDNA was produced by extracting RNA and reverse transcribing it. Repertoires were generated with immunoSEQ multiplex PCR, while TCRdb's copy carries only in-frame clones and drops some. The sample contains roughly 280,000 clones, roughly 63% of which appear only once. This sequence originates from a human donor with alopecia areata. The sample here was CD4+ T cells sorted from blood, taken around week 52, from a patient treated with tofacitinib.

CDR3 bases: TGCGCCAGCAGCCTGGGACAGGGGCTAGGGGGCTACACCTTC. It is translated as CASSLGQGLGGYTF. The chain combines TRBV5-1 with TRBJ1-2; 10 bases match TRBD1. Germline CDR1 reads SGHRS; CDR2 reads YFSETQ. This CDR3 comprises 14 residues. V gave up 4 bases and J gave up 8 bases; unmatched junction bases: 8.